These 9 T cell receptor beta chains share one sample of origin, sequenced in a study of cytotoxic CD8 clonotypes in ibrutinib-treated CLL. Libraries were prepared by immunoSEQ multiplex PCR; TCRdb keeps only in-frame clonotypes and omits some of them. The sample carries about 130,000 clones, about 79% recorded once. Here the sequenced sample was PBMCs, taken after 12 months of ibrutinib treatment. These receptors were collected from a human donor with chronic lymphocytic leukemia.

V and J are TRBV6-1 and TRBJ2-1; D not certain. Trimming shortened V by 7 bases and J by 6 bases, and 13 bases separated the two germline ends. This CDR3 comprises 13 residues. CDR1 MNHNS and CDR2 SASEGT come from the germline V gene. The CDR3 protein is CASTFKGFNEQFF. The CDR3 nucleotides are TGTGCCAGCACCTTCAAAGGGTTCAATGAGCAGTTCTTC.

The chain combines TRBV7-9 with TRBJ1-2; D is unresolved. The germline V and J ends were trimmed by 8 bases and 2 bases, with 9 bases remaining between them. Germline V CDR1 and CDR2: SEHNR, FQNEAQ (reference sequence). The CDR3 length is 12 residues. The CDR3, as DNA: TGTGCCAGCGTTGAGGCGAACTATGGCTACACCTTC. This codes for CASVEANYGYTF.

The chain couples TRBV27 to TRBJ2-2, with 9 bases fitting TRBD2. CDR1 and CDR2 (germline): MNHEY, SMNVEV (reference sequence). V gave up 7 bases and J gave up 4 bases; unmatched junction bases: 7. CDR3 length: 15 residues. The CDR3 here is CASKMLAGFTGELFF. In DNA form, the CDR3 reads TGTGCCAGCAAGATGCTAGCGGGATTCACCGGGGAGCTGTTTTTT.

This chain uses TRBV27 with TRBJ2-2, with a possible D match to TRBD2 (6 bases). Between the trimmed V and J ends, which lost 5 bases and 5 bases, there was a span of 15 bases. This CDR3 has 15 residues. Germline V gene lookup returns CDR1 MNHEY and CDR2 SMNVEV (reference sequence). The CDR3 sequence is CASSLRFGGTGELFF. CDR3 coding DNA: TGTGCCAGCAGTCTACGGTTTGGGGGGACCGGGGAGCTGTTTTTT.

This rearrangement joins TRBV2 to TRBJ2-1, with 12 nucleotides matching TRBD2. After removal of 8 bases from V and 0 bases from J, the junction contained 11 bases not matched to a gene. CDR3 length equals 18 residues. Per germline, CDR1 SNHLY and CDR2 FYNNEI. The CDR3 here is CASLTLGLAGRSYNEQFF. CDR3 coding DNA: TGTGCCAGCCTCACCTTAGGACTAGCGGGACGCTCCTACAATGAGCAGTTCTTC.

This clone was picked up a small number of times. The chain is built from TRBV7-8 and TRBJ1-2, with 8 nucleotides matching TRBD1. The germline CDR1 and CDR2 sequences are SGHVS and FQNEAQ. Trimming cost V 4 bases and J 5 bases; bases outside gene matches: 3. The CDR3 runs 13 residues. The CDR3 nucleotides read TGTGCCAGCAGCTCTGGACAGGGTTATGGCTACACCTTC. Translation: CASSSGQGYGYTF.

The chain carries TRBV6-1 and TRBJ1-5; D is undetermined. The germline V and J ends were trimmed by 2 bases and 3 bases, with 14 bases remaining between them. CDR1 and CDR2 from the germline V gene are MNHNS and SASEGT. The CDR3 totals 16 residues. The CDR3 nucleotides read TGTGCCAGCAGTGAACAGCACTTTATAGCCAATCAGCCCCAGCATTTT. Protein product: CASSEQHFIANQPQHF.

The rearrangement uses TRBV15 and TRBJ1-5; D gene ambiguous. The ends were cut back, 0 bases at V and 6 bases at J, with 9 bases in the middle. The CDR3 has 14 amino acids. CDR1 LNHNV and CDR2 YYDKDF come from the germline V gene (reference sequence). CDR3 in amino acids: CATSRDYGPQPQHF. The CDR3 region has the DNA TGTGCCACCAGCAGAGACTATGGGCCTCAGCCCCAGCATTTT.

This clone was seen once. The chain carries TRBV9 and TRBJ2-1; D not certain. The germline V gene has CDR1 SGDLS and CDR2 YYNGEE. Trimming took 0 bases from V and 9 from J, leaving 16 bases between them. There are 15 residues in the CDR3. In DNA, the CDR3 is TGTGCCAGCAGCGTAGCTGGGTCTAGATCGATTGAGCAGTTCTTC. It yields the protein CASSVAGSRSIEQFF.